The next 20 T cell receptor beta chains were all read from a single sample in a study of cytomegalovirus exposure and HLA in healthy donors. Profiling relied on immunoSEQ multiplex PCR, and the TCRdb table lists in-frame clones only, not all of them. The sample gives about 160,000 clones, 80% to 90% of which show up once; approximately 2.4% is in the top ten. Input material: PBMCs. The receptors here all came from a woman between 18 and 30 years old in good health and CMV-seronegative.

This chain uses TRBV18 with TRBJ2-1; 12 bases map to TRBD2. The CDR3 loop spans 15 amino acids. The trim removed 3 bases at V and 9 bases at J, leaving 6 bases unmatched. From germline, CDR1 is KGHSH and CDR2 LQKENI. The CDR3 DNA sequence: TGTGCCAGCTCACCCCTAGCGGGAGGGCCCGTTGAGCAGTTCTTC. The encoded protein is CASSPLAGGPVEQFF. Full variable domain (rest looked up from reference TRBV18 and TRBJ2-1): NAGVMQNPRHLVRRRGQEARLRCSPMKGHSHVYWYRQLPEEGLKFMVYLQKENIIDESGMPKERFSAEFPKEGPSILRIQQVVRGDSAAYFCASSPLAGGPVEQFFGPGTRLTVL.

The chain couples TRBV21-1 to TRBJ2-1; TRBD1 was called by the table and not checked on the DNA. TRBV21-1 is a pseudogene segment. The CDR3 consists of 14 residues. As DNA, the CDR3 is TGTGCCACCGAACGGGACAGGATTTACAATGAGCAGTTCTTC. Translation gives CATERDRIYNEQFF.

This clone was seen only a few times. This chain links TRBV9 with TRBJ2-2; 12 positions agree with TRBD2. This CDR3 contains 15 residues. V shed 1 base and J 7 bases; nucleotides not matched to a gene: 2. Germline CDR1 SGDLS, CDR2 YYNGEE. Written as DNA, the CDR3 is TGTGCCAGCAGCGTAACACTAGCGGGAGGCGGGGAGCTGTTTTTT. It encodes CASSVTLAGGGELFF.

The chain combines TRBV21-1 with TRBJ1-1; the table gives TRBD1 as D, unverified against the DNA. TRBV21-1 is tagged as a pseudogene. The CDR3 consists of 21 residues. The CDR3 DNA is TGTGCCAGCAGCAAAGTCCTAATGGGGTCTACCCAGAACAGGGACAGCGGTAGAGCTTTCTTT. Amino acid sequence: CASSKVLMGSTQNRDSGRAFF.

J is TRBJ1-2 and V is TRBV19, with TRBD1 identical over 10 bases. The germline gives CDR1 LNHDA, CDR2 SQIVND (reference sequence). The trim removed 8 bases at V and 8 bases at J, leaving 20 bases unmatched. The CDR3 runs 17 residues. CDR3 DNA: TGTGCCAGTCAGGAGACCGGGAGACAGGGGGCCCAGTTAGGCTACACCTTC. It encodes CASQETGRQGAQLGYTF. Using reference TRBV19 and TRBJ1-2 for the parts outside the CDR3, the full variable domain is DGGITQSPKYLFRKEGQNVTLSCEQNLNHDAMYWYRQDPGQGLRLIYYSQIVNDFQKGDIAEGYSVSREKKESFPLTVTSAQKNPTAFYLCASQETGRQGAQLGYTFGSGTRLTVV.

V usage is TRBV6-4 and J usage is TRBJ2-2; D is ambiguous. Germline CDR1 MRHNA, CDR2 SNTAGT. Trimming took off 4 bases at V and 7 bases at J, with 10 bases between the two ends. The CDR3 contains 13 residues. CDR3 nucleotides: TGTGCCAGCAGTGTAGTCGGTGGCGGGGAGCTGTTTTTT. Encoded protein: CASSVVGGGELFF.

For this clone: A much larger clone lies a single base off, so this may be a read error. V gene TRBV2 combines with J gene TRBJ1-2; no clear D gene. The germline V gene has CDR1 SNHLY and CDR2 FYNNEI. This CDR3 comprises 14 residues. This CDR3 reads CVSSGRTRDYGYTF. The CDR3 nucleotides are TGTGTCAGCAGTGGACGGACGAGGGACTATGGCTACACCTTC.

The rearrangement joins TRBV21-1 to TRBJ1-4; the D call of TRBD1 is as the table states it, not checked on the DNA. TRBV21-1 is assigned pseudogene status. The CDR3 runs 14 residues. In DNA form, the CDR3 reads TGTGCCACCCTCAGGGGGTCAACTAATGAAAAACTGTTTTTT. This codes for CATLRGSTNEKLFF.

V gene TRBV4-3 combines with J gene TRBJ1-2; D call uncertain. The CDR3 length is 17 residues. Trimming shortened V by 1 base and J by 4 bases, and 19 bases separated the two germline ends. Germline values: CDR1 LGHNA, CDR2 YSLEER. The CDR3 DNA follows: TGCGCCAGCAGCCAAGTTTACTCCCTCCCTAGTAGCTATGGCTACACCTTC. This encodes CASSQVYSLPSSYGYTF.

The J gene is TRBJ2-3, the V gene TRBV29-1, with TRBD2 matching over 11 bases. This CDR3 is 14 amino acids long. The V segment lost 5 bases and the J segment 5 bases; nucleotides outside the gene matches: 6. Germline CDR1 is SQVTM and CDR2 is ANQGSEA. CDR3 coding DNA: TGCAGCGTTCTTAGCGGGGGGGCCGGAGATACGCAGTATTTT. It codes for CSVLSGGAGDTQYF.

This clone came up once. The chain joins TRBV19 to TRBJ1-2, with no clear D. The CDR3 covers 11 residues. Trimming took 9 bases from V and 4 from J, leaving 9 bases between them. Per the germline V gene, CDR1 is LNHDA and CDR2 is SQIVND (reference sequence). The CDR3: CASHSFYGYTF. The CDR3 DNA sequence: TGTGCCAGCCACAGTTTCTATGGCTACACCTTC.

The chain employs TRBV10-3 and TRBJ1-3; the D is unclear. The germline V gene has CDR1 ENHRY and CDR2 SYGVKD. The CDR3 spans 11 residues. The V gene lost 4 bases and the J gene lost 8 bases, with 6 bases spanning the gap. The CDR3, as DNA: TGTGCCATCAGTGCGAGGGACACCATATATTTT. Translating gives CAISARDTIYF.

This sequence joins TRBV29-1 and TRBJ2-3, with TRBD2 matching 8 bases. Trimming at V came to 6 bases and at J to 6 bases, leaving 8 bases not matched to a gene. The CDR3 has 13 residues. Germline V CDR1 and CDR2: SQVTM, ANQGSEA. The CDR3 bases are TGCAGCGTCATTTCTCGGGGGGGTGATACGCAGTATTTT. Protein product: CSVISRGGDTQYF.

V usage is TRBV2 and J usage is TRBJ2-1; 8 bases are a match to TRBD2. Looked up from germline, CDR1 is SNHLY and CDR2 is FYNNEI. The V gene end was trimmed by 8 bases and the J gene end by 9 bases; junction bases not matched to a gene: 12. The CDR3 spans 14 residues. DNA for the CDR3: TGTGCCAGCTCCTCGGAGCGGGGGTGGGGTGAGCAGTTCTTC. Translated, it gives CASSSERGWGEQFF.

This chain uses TRBV27 with TRBJ2-7; the match to TRBD1 covers 12 bases. Trimming took 6 bases from V and 6 from J; bases not matched to a gene: 6. The CDR3 sequence is 14 residues long. Germline V gives CDR1 MNHEY, CDR2 SMNVEV (reference sequence). The DNA for the CDR3 is TGTGCCAGCAGAACCGGGACAGGGGGCTCCGAGCAGTACTTC. Protein sequence: CASRTGTGGSEQYF.

This clone has a single count. The V and J genes are TRBV7-2 and TRBJ1-5; D is perhaps TRBD1 (5 bases). The CDR3 spans 16 residues. With 2 bases removed from V and 2 bases from J, the gap between germline ends came to 13 bases. Germline V lookup: CDR1 SGHTA, CDR2 FQGNSA. CDR3 residues: CASSLRVGDGNQPQHF. In DNA form, the CDR3 reads TGTGCCAGCAGCTTAAGGGTAGGGGATGGCAATCAGCCCCAGCATTTT. Full variable domain (rest looked up from reference TRBV7-2 and TRBJ1-5): GAGVSQSPSNKVTEKGKDVELRCDPISGHTALYWYRQSLGQGLEFLIYFQGNSAPDKSGLPSDRFSAERTGGSVSTLTIQRTQQEDSAVYLCASSLRVGDGNQPQHFGDGTRLSIL.

This clone was counted a few times. The chain couples TRBV30 to TRBJ2-7, with D possibly TRBD2 on 6 matching bases. This CDR3 region has 14 residues. V lost 4 bases, J lost 2 bases, and 15 bases lay in between. Germline CDR1 reads GTSNPN; CDR2 reads SVGIG (reference sequence). The DNA of the CDR3 is TGTGCCTGGAAAGCGGGCGGGGTTACCTACGAGCAGTACTTC. This gives the protein CAWKAGGVTYEQYF.

V usage is TRBV27 and J usage is TRBJ2-3; 7 bases align to TRBD2. The germline gives CDR1 MNHEY, CDR2 SMNVEV (reference sequence). V lost 5 bases, J lost 5 bases, and 13 bases stayed unmatched. This CDR3 is 16 amino acids long. The CDR3 here is CASSPPRGRAKDTQYF. The CDR3 nucleotides are TGTGCCAGCAGTCCCCCCCGCGGGAGAGCGAAAGATACGCAGTATTTT.

The gene calls are TRBV14 and TRBJ2-7; 7 bases agree with TRBD1. The CDR3 has 14 amino acids. Germline CDR1 SGHDN, CDR2 FVKESK. The V segment lost 6 bases and the J segment 3 bases; nucleotides outside the gene matches: 8. The DNA for the CDR3 is TGTGCCAGCAGTGCCGGGACAGTAGTCTACGAGCAGTACTTC. As protein: CASSAGTVVYEQYF.

As regards this clone: Other DNA sequences in this sample translate to the same CDR3. The chain is built from TRBV27 and TRBJ2-7; the D gene is possibly TRBD1 (5 bases). CDR1 and CDR2 from the germline V gene are MNHEY and SMNVEV (reference sequence). Trimming took off 5 bases at V and 6 bases at J, with 14 bases between the two ends. This CDR3 region has 13 residues. CDR3 bases: TGTGCCAGCAGTCCTGGAACAGGCGCCGAGCAGTACTTC. Translation: CASSPGTGAEQYF.